Each of the 10 T cell receptor beta chains below was sequenced from the same sample in a study of PD-L1 blockade in urothelial cancer. The protocol was immunoSEQ multiplex PCR, while the TCRdb copy is restricted to in-frame clones and leaves out a portion. This table has 25,000 to 30,000 clones, 80% to 90% appearing once. Time point meaning: peripheral blood 6 weeks after treatment start. The material was PBMCs, obtained around atezolizumab (anti-PD-L1) treatment. Receptor source: a man in his 70s with urothelial cancer.

The genes are TRBV18 and TRBJ1-3, with a weak D call TRBD1 (5 bases). The length of the CDR3 is 18 residues. The V end lost 1 base, the J end lost 4 bases, and 20 bases lay between the germline ends. CDR1 is KGHSH and CDR2 is LQKENI in the germline V gene. The CDR3 spells CASSPQPRTGVSGNTIYF. In DNA form, the CDR3 reads TGTGCCAGCTCACCACAGCCGCGTACAGGAGTCTCGGGAAACACCATATATTTT.

The chain is built from TRBV27 and TRBJ2-7, with D uncertain. Germline assignment: CDR1 MNHEY and CDR2 SMNVEV (reference sequence). The V end was cut by 2 bases, the J end by 2 bases, with 10 bases between. This CDR3 spans 14 amino acids. The CDR3 loop is CASSLRSSPYEQYF. DNA for the CDR3: TGTGCCAGCAGTTTACGGAGCTCCCCCTACGAGCAGTACTTC.

The CDR3 here is CSVSGQGVYGYTF. CDR3 coding DNA: TGCAGCGTTAGCGGACAGGGTGTCTATGGCTACACCTTC. The rearrangement uses TRBV29-1 and TRBJ1-2; TRBD1 aligns across 8 bases. CDR1 and CDR2 (germline): SQVTM, ANQGSEA. J gave up 4 bases and V 5 bases, and 6 bases lay outside the gene matches. The CDR3 extends over 13 amino acids.

This chain uses TRBV12-5 with TRBJ2-3, with D perhaps matching TRBD2 (5 bases). The germline V gene encodes CDR1 LGHNT and CDR2 FRNRAP. V was pared by 5 bases and J by 6 bases, with 18 bases between. The CDR3 runs 15 residues. CDR3 DNA sequence: TGTGCTAGTGGTCTGGGGTCGGGGATTGGGGATACGCAGTATTTT. The encoded protein is CASGLGSGIGDTQYF.

The gene calls are TRBV5-4 and TRBJ2-5; D possibly corresponds to TRBD1 (5 bases). Trimming pared 2 bases from V and 5 bases from J, leaving 19 bases between. The germline CDR1 and CDR2 sequences are SGHNT and YYREEE (reference sequence). The CDR3 extends over 16 amino acids. CDR3 residues: CASSLQQGAMTETQYF. The DNA for the CDR3 is TGTGCCAGCAGCTTACAGCAAGGGGCTATGACTGAGACCCAGTACTTC. The full variable domain, its missing parts supplied by reference TRBV5-4 and TRBJ2-5, is ETGVTQSPTHLIKTRGQQVTLRCSSQSGHNTVSWYQQALGQGPQFIFQYYREEENGRGNFPPRFSGLQFPNYSSELNVNALELDDSALYLCASSLQQGAMTETQYFGPGTRLLVL.

This rearrangement joins TRBV4-2 to TRBJ2-2, with 7 bases aligning to TRBD1. Trimming took 1 base from V and 7 from J; bases not matched to a gene: 3. The germline CDR1 and CDR2 sequences are LGHNA and YNFKEQ. The CDR3 totals 14 residues. The CDR3 spells CASSQGTGNGELFF. The CDR3 bases are TGTGCCAGCAGCCAAGGGACAGGTAACGGGGAGCTGTTTTTT.

This chain joins TRBV19 and TRBJ1-1; D gene unclear. The CDR3 has 14 residues. The germline CDR1 and CDR2 sequences are LNHDA and SQIVND (reference sequence). Trimming cost V 7 bases and J 1 base, with 13 bases left between them. The DNA of the CDR3 is TGTGCCAGTAAAGCTGCGGGGTCGAACACTGAAGCTTTCTTT. Protein: CASKAAGSNTEAFF.

J is TRBJ2-1 and V is TRBV5-4, with 7 bases fitting TRBD2. In germline, CDR1 is SGHNT, CDR2 YYREEE (reference sequence). V lost 4 bases to trimming and J lost 3 bases; unmatched junction nucleotides: 7. The length of the CDR3 is 15 residues. As DNA, the CDR3 is TGTGCCAGCAGCATTGATGGACTAGACTACAATGAGCAGTTCTTC. Protein product: CASSIDGLDYNEQFF.

This clone was seen once. The CDR3 here is CASSPGGALRRGSPLHF. The DNA of the CDR3 is TGTGCCAGCAGCCCAGGCGGGGCCCTCCGCCGGGGTTCACCCCTCCACTTT. The chain carries TRBV7-2 and TRBJ1-6; a weak D match, TRBD1 (5 bases). Trimming left V 5 bases short and J 9 bases short, with 23 bases between. This CDR3 is 17 amino acids long. Germline assignment: CDR1 SGHTA and CDR2 FQGNSA.

The gene calls are TRBV28 and TRBJ2-5; 8 bases line up with TRBD1. This CDR3 region has 14 residues. CDR1 and CDR2 from the germline V gene are MDHEN and SYDVKM. V was clipped by 3 bases and J by 5 bases; unmatched bases: 5. CDR3 sequence reads: CASSLSRGQETQYF. For the CDR3, the DNA is TGTGCCAGCAGTTTGTCCAGGGGGCAGGAGACCCAGTACTTC.